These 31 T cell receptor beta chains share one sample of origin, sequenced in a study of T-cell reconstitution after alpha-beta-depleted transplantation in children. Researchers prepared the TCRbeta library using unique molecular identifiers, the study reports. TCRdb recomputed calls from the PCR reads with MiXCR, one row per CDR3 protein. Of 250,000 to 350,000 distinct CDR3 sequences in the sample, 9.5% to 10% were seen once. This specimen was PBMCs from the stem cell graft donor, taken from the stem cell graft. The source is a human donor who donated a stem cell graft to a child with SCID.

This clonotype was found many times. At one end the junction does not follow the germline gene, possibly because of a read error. CDR3 sequence reads: CASSAHGLEITF. DNA of the CDR3: TGTGCCAGCAGCGCTCATGGACTCGAGATAACTTTC. The chain combines TRBV7-9 with TRBJ2-7, with D possibly TRBD2 on 5 matching bases. Germline CDR1 is SEHNR and CDR2 is FQNEAQ (reference sequence). This CDR3 contains 12 residues.

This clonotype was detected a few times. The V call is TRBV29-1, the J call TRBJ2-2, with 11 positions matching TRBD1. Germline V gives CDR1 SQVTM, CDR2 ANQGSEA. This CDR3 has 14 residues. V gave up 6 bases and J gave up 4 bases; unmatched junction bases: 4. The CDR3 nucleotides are TGCAGCGTGGCCGGGACAGGGGGCACCGGGGAGCTGTTTTTT. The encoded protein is CSVAGTGGTGELFF.

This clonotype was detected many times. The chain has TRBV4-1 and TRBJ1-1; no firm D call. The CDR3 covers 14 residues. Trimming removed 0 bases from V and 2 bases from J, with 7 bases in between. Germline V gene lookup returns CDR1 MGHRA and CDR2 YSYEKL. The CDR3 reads CASSQDTYNTEAFF. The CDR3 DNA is TGCGCCAGCAGCCAAGACACATATAACACTGAAGCTTTCTTT.

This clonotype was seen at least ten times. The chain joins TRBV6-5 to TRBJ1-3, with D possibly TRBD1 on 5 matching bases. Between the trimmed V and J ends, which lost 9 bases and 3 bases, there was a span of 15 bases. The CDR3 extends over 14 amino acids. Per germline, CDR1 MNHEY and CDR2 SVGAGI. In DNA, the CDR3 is TGTGCCAGTCAGGTGGGGGGTATTGGAAACACCATATATTTT. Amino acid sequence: CASQVGGIGNTIYF.

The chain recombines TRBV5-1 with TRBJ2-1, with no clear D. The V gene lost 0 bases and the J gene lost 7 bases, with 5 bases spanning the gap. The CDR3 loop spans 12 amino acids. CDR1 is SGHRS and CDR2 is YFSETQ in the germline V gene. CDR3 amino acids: CASSLGPNEQFF. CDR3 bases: TGCGCCAGCAGCTTGGGGCCGAATGAGCAGTTCTTC.

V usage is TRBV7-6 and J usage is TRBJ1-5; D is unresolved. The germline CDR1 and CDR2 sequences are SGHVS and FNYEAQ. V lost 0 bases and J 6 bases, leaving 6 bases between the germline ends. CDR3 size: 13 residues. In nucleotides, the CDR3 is TGTGCCAGCAGCTTAGCGATGGGTCAGCCCCAGCATTTT. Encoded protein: CASSLAMGQPQHF.

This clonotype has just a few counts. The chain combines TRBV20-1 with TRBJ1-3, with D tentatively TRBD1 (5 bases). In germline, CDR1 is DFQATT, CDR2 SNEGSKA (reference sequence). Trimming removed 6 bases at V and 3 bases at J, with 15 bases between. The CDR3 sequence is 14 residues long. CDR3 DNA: TGCAGTGCCCTTCCGGGGACCCTTGGAAACACCATATATTTT. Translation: CSALPGTLGNTIYF.

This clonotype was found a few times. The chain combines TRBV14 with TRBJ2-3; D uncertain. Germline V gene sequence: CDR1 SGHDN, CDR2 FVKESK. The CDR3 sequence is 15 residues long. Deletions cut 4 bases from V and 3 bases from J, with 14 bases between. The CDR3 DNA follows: TGTGCCAGCAGCCGCACTAAGTTAGGAACAGATACGCAGTATTTT. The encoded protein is CASSRTKLGTDTQYF.

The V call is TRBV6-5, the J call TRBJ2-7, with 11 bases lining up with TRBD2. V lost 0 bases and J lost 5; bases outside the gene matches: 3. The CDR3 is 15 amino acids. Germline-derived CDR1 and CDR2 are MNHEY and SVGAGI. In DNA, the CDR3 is TGTGCCAGCAGTTACTCGACTAGCGGGGCCCACGAGCAGTACTTC. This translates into CASSYSTSGAHEQYF.

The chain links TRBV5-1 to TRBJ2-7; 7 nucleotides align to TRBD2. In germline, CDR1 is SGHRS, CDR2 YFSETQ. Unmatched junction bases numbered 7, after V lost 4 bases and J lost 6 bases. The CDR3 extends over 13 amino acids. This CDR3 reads CASSSGVFGEQYF. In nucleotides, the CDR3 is TGCGCCAGCAGCAGCGGGGTATTTGGCGAGCAGTACTTC.

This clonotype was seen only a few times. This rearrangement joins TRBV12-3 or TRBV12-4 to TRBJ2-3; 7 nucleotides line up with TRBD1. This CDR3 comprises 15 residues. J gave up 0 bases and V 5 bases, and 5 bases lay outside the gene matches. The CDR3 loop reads CASSGDRASTDTQYF. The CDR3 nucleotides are TGTGCCAGCAGTGGAGACAGGGCCAGCACAGATACGCAGTATTTT.

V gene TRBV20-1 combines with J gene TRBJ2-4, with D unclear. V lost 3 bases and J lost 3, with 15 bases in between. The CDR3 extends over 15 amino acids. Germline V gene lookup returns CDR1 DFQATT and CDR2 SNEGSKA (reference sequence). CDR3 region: CSARLMGSDKNIQYF. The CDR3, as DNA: TGCAGTGCTAGGCTGATGGGGTCGGACAAAAACATTCAGTACTTC.

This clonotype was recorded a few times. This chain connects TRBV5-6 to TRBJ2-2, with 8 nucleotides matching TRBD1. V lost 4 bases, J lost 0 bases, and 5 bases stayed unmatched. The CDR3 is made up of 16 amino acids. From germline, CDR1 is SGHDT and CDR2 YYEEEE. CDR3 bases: TGTGCCAGCAGCCCTGGACAGGGAGCGAACACCGGGGAGCTGTTTTTT. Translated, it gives CASSPGQGANTGELFF.

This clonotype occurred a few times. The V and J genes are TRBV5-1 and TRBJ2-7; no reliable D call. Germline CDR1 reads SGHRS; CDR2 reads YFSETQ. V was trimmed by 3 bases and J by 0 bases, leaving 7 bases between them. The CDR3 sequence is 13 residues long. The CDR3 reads CASSSRASYEQYF. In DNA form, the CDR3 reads TGCGCCAGCAGCTCCCGGGCCTCCTACGAGCAGTACTTC.

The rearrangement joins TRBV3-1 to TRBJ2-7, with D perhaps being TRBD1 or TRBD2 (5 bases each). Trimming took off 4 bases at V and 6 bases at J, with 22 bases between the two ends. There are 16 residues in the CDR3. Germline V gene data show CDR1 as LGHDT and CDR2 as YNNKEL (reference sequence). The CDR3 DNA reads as TGTGCCAGCAGCCCAGAAACGCCAATGAGGGACGGCGAGCAGTACTTC. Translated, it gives CASSPETPMRDGEQYF.

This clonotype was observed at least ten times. The CDR3 here is CASSLKTANYGYTF. CDR3 DNA: TGTGCCAGCAGCCTTAAGACAGCCAACTATGGCTACACCTTC. This sequence joins TRBV21-1 and TRBJ1-2. TRBV21-1 is a known pseudogene. The CDR3 consists of 14 residues.

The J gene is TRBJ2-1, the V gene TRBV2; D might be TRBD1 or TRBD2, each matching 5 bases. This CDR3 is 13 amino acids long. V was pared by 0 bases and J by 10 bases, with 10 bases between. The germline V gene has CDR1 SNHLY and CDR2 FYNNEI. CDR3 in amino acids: CASSEARAGEQFF. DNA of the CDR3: TGTGCCAGCAGTGAAGCGAGGGCAGGGGAGCAGTTCTTC.

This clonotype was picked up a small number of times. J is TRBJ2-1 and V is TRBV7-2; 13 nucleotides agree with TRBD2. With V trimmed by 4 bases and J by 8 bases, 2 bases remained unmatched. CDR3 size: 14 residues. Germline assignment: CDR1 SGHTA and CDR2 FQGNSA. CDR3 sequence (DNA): TGTGCCAGCAGCTCAGGGACTAGCGGGGATGAGCAGTTCTTC. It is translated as CASSSGTSGDEQFF.

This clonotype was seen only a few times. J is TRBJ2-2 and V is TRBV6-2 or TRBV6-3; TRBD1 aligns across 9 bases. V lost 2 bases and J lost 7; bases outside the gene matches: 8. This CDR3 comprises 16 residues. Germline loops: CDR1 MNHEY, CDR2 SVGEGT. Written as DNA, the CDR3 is TGTGCCAGCAGTTACGAGGACAGGGGTGCAAACGGGGAGCTGTTTTTT. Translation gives CASSYEDRGANGELFF.

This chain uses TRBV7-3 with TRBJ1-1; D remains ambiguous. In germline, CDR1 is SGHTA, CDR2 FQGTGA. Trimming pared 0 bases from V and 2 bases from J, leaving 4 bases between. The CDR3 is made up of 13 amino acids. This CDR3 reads CASSLTHNTEAFF. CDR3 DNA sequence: TGTGCCAGCAGCTTAACCCACAACACTGAAGCTTTCTTT. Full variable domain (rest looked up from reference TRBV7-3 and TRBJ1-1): GAGVSQTPSNKVTEKGKYVELRCDPISGHTALYWYRQSLGQGPEFLIYFQGTGAADDSGLPNDRFFAVRPEGSVSTLKIQRTERGDSAVYLCASSLTHNTEAFFGQGTRLTVV.

As DNA, the CDR3 is TGTGCCAGCAGTTACTCCGGGACAGGGGGCGCTCGTGAGCAGTTCTTC. This gives the protein CASSYSGTGGAREQFF. The chain joins TRBV6-2 or TRBV6-3 to TRBJ2-1; TRBD1 aligns across 12 bases. The J segment lost 9 bases and the V segment lost 0 bases, leaving 6 bases of the junction unmatched. This CDR3 is built from 16 residues. Looked up from germline, CDR1 is MNHEY and CDR2 is SVGEGT.

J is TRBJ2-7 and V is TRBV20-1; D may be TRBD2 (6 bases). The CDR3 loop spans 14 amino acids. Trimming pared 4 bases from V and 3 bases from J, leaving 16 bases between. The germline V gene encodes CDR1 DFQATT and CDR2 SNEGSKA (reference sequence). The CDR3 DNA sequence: TGCAGTGCTAATACCTTGGGGCGGGACTACGAGCAGTACTTC. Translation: CSANTLGRDYEQYF.

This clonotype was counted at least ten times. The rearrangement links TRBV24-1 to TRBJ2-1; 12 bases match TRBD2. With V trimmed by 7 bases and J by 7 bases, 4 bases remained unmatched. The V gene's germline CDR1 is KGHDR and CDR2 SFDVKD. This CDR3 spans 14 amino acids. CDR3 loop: CATSGTSGRNEQFF. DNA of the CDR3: TGTGCCACCAGCGGGACTAGCGGGCGGAATGAGCAGTTCTTC.

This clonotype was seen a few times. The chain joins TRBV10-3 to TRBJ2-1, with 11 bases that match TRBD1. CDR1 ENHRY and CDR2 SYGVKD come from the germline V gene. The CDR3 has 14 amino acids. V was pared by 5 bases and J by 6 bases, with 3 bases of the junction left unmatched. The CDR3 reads CAISSGQGANEQFF. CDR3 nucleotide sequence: TGTGCCATCAGTAGCGGACAGGGGGCCAATGAGCAGTTCTTC.

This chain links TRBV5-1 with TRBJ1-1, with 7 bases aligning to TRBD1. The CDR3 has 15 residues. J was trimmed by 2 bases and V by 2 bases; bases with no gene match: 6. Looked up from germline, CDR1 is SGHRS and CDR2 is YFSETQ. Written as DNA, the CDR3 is TGCGCCAGCAGCTTCGCAGGGGGTGTCAACACTGAAGCTTTCTTT. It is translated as CASSFAGGVNTEAFF.

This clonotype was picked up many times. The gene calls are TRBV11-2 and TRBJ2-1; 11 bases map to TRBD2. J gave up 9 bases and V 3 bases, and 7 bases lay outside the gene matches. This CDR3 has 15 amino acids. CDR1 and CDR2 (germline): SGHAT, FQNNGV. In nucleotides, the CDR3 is TGTGCCAGCAGCTTGGCTAGCGGGGGGCTTGGTGAGCAGTTCTTC. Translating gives CASSLASGGLGEQFF.

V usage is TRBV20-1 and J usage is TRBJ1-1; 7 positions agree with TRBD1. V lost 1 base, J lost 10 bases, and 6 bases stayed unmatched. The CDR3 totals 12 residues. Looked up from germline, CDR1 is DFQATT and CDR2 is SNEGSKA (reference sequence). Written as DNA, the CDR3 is TGCAGTGCTAGAGGCACAGGGGAAGGAGCTTTCTTT. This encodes CSARGTGEGAFF.

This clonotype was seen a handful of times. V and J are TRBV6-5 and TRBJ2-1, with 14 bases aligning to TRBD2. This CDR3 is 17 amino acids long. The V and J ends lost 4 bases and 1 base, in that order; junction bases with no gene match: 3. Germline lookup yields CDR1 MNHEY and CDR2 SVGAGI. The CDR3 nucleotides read TGTGCCAGCAGTTCGGGACTAGCGGGGGAGTCCTACAATGAGCAGTTCTTC. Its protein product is CASSSGLAGESYNEQFF.

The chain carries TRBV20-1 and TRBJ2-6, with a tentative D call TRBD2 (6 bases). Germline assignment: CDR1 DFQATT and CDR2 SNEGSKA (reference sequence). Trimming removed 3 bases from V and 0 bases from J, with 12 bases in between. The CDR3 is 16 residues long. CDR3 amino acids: CSASAGRTSGANVLTF. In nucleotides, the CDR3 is TGCAGTGCTAGCGCGGGAAGGACCTCTGGGGCCAACGTCCTGACTTTC.

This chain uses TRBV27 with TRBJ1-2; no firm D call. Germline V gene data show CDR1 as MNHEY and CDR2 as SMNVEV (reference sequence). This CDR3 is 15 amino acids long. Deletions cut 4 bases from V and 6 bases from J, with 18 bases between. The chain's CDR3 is CASSSSRGPADGYTF. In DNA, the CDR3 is TGTGCCAGCAGTTCTAGCCGAGGACCGGCGGATGGCTACACCTTC.

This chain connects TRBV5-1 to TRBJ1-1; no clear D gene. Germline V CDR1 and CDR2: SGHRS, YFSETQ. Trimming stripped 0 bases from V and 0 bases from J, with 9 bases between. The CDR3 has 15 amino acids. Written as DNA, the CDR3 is TGCGCCAGCAGCTTGGTTATCCCGATGAACACTGAAGCTTTCTTT. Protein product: CASSLVIPMNTEAFF. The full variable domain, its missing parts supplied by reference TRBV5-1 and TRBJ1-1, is KAGVTQTPRYLIKTRGQQVTLSCSPISGHRSVSWYQQTPGQGLQFLFEYFSETQRNKGNFPGRFSGRQFSNSRSEMNVSTLELGDSALYLCASSLVIPMNTEAFFGQGTRLTVV.